The 25 T cell receptor beta chains below come from one sample, sequenced in a study of identifying expanded T cells in peripheral blood. The method was immunoSEQ multiplex PCR; TCRdb's version includes in-frame clones alone and lacks a portion of them. The data show 85,000 to 100,000 clones, 88% seen once. Sequencing used blood. The source is a person aged 18 to 69 in good health.

The chain uses TRBV7-9 and TRBJ2-4; D may be TRBD2 (6 bases). Trimming cost V 6 bases and J 8 bases, with 11 bases left between them. Germline CDR1 and CDR2: SEHNR and FQNEAQ (reference sequence). The CDR3 is made up of 12 amino acids. The CDR3 spells CASSPGEDIQYF. CDR3 sequence (DNA): TGTGCCAGCAGTCCCGGGGAGGACATTCAGTACTTC.

The rearrangement uses TRBV4-1 and TRBJ2-5, with D perhaps matching TRBD2 (5 bases). CDR1 MGHRA and CDR2 YSYEKL come from the germline V gene. CDR3 length: 14 residues. V lost 2 bases to trimming and J lost 2 bases, with 9 bases between them. This chain's CDR3 is CASSQQEEQETQYF. In DNA form, the CDR3 reads TGCGCCAGCAGCCAACAGGAGGAGCAAGAGACCCAGTACTTC.

This clone was seen only once. The rearrangement joins TRBV30 to TRBJ1-4; D is uncertain. The V gene lost 0 bases and the J gene lost 4 bases, with 6 bases spanning the gap. The CDR3 is 13 residues long. Germline values: CDR1 GTSNPN, CDR2 SVGIG (reference sequence). The CDR3 is CAWSVRLNEKLFF. The CDR3 nucleotides are TGTGCCTGGAGTGTACGACTTAATGAAAAACTGTTTTTT. Using reference TRBV30 and TRBJ1-4 for the parts outside the CDR3, the full variable domain is SQTIHQWPATLVQPVGSPLSLECTVEGTSNPNLYWYRQAAGRGLQLLFYSVGIGQISSEVPQNLSASRPQDRQFILSSKKLLLSDSGFYLCAWSVRLNEKLFFGSGTQLSVL.

This chain joins TRBV19 and TRBJ1-1; D may be TRBD1 (5 bases). The V and J ends lost 6 bases and 11 bases respectively, with 19 bases between them. The CDR3 has 13 amino acids. CDR1 is LNHDA and CDR2 is SQIVND in the germline V gene (reference sequence). The CDR3 sequence: CASSQDRERGAFF. CDR3 bases: TGTGCCAGTAGCCAAGACAGAGAAAGAGGTGCTTTCTTT.

This clone was recorded only once. The V call is TRBV5-6, the J call TRBJ2-5; perhaps TRBD1 as D (5 bases). Germline V lookup: CDR1 SGHDT, CDR2 YYEEEE. This CDR3 has 15 residues. V lost 5 bases and J 1 base, leaving 15 bases between the germline ends. The CDR3 protein is CASRHRRQIQETQYF. The CDR3 DNA reads TGTGCCAGCAGACATAGGAGACAGATCCAAGAGACCCAGTACTTC.

The chain recombines TRBV7-9 with TRBJ2-5; TRBD2 matches at 12 bases. V was clipped by 5 bases and J by 1 base; unmatched bases: 5. There are 16 residues in the CDR3. Germline V gives CDR1 SEHNR, CDR2 FQNEAQ (reference sequence). CDR3 bases: TGTGCCAGCAGCATACCACTAGCGGGAGGCCAAGAGACCCAGTACTTC. This gives the protein CASSIPLAGGQETQYF.

This chain uses TRBV6-4 with TRBJ2-3; 9 bases agree with TRBD2. This CDR3 has 16 residues. J gave up 4 bases and V 0 bases, and 5 bases lay outside the gene matches. From germline, CDR1 is MRHNA and CDR2 SNTAGT. CDR3 protein: CASSDSSSSGADTQYF. CDR3 in DNA: TGTGCCAGCAGTGACTCGAGTTCTAGCGGGGCAGATACGCAGTATTTT.

V gene TRBV5-5 combines with J gene TRBJ2-1; no reliable D call. V was cut by 4 bases and J by 6 bases, with 5 bases left in between. This CDR3 has 11 residues. The V gene's germline CDR1 is SGHKS and CDR2 YYEKEE (reference sequence). The CDR3 DNA reads TGTGCCAGCAGCCCGTCCAATGAGCAGTTCTTC. Its protein is CASSPSNEQFF.

The genes are TRBV5-4 and TRBJ2-3, with 9 bases that match TRBD2. V shed 0 bases, J shed 5 bases, and the junction held 7 bases outside the gene matches. Germline V lookup: CDR1 SGHNT, CDR2 YYREEE (reference sequence). The CDR3 is made up of 16 amino acids. The CDR3 nucleotides are TGTGCCAGCAGCTTGGGGTTAGCGGGAGTTGGAGATACGCAGTATTTT. Protein: CASSLGLAGVGDTQYF. The full variable domain, completed using reference TRBV5-4 and TRBJ2-3, is ETGVTQSPTHLIKTRGQQVTLRCSSQSGHNTVSWYQQALGQGPQFIFQYYREEENGRGNFPPRFSGLQFPNYSSELNVNALELDDSALYLCASSLGLAGVGDTQYFGPGTRLTVL.

V usage is TRBV28 and J usage is TRBJ2-7, with TRBD1 matching 9 bases. Unmatched junction bases numbered 3, after V lost 4 bases and J lost 5 bases. The germline gives CDR1 MDHEN, CDR2 SYDVKM. The CDR3 is 13 amino acids. The CDR3 loop reads CASSSRDRDEQYF. CDR3 nucleotide sequence: TGTGCCAGCAGTTCCCGGGACAGGGACGAGCAGTACTTC.

The chain joins TRBV7-2 to TRBJ2-7; no clear D. CDR1 and CDR2 from the germline V gene are SGHTA and FQGNSA. Between the trimmed V and J ends, which lost 0 bases and 3 bases, there was a span of 6 bases. This CDR3 contains 13 residues. The CDR3 coding sequence is TGTGCCAGCAGCTTAGCGAGCGACTACGAGCAGTACTTC. This encodes CASSLASDYEQYF.

The sample holds one count of this clone. V is TRBV27 and J is TRBJ2-5; D is ambiguous. From germline, CDR1 is MNHEY and CDR2 SMNVEV (reference sequence). V was cut by 5 bases and J by 4 bases, with 11 bases left in between. This CDR3 spans 13 amino acids. The CDR3 loop reads CASSPSPGETQYF. For the CDR3, the DNA is TGTGCCAGCAGTCCATCACCCGGAGAGACCCAGTACTTC.

The chain employs TRBV2 and TRBJ2-3; the D is unclear. Trimming cost V 5 bases and J 3 bases, with 6 bases left between them. In germline, CDR1 is SNHLY, CDR2 FYNNEI. This CDR3 has 12 amino acids. As DNA, the CDR3 is TGTGCCAGCAGTCCTACGACAGATACGCAGTATTTT. Protein product: CASSPTTDTQYF.

This chain joins TRBV7-3 and TRBJ2-3; 10 bases match TRBD2. CDR1 and CDR2 from the germline V gene are SGHTA and FQGTGA. J gave up 0 bases and V 4 bases, and 4 bases lay outside the gene matches. This CDR3 comprises 16 residues. In DNA form, the CDR3 reads TGTGCCAGCAGCTCCGTAGCGGGGGGAAGCACAGATACGCAGTATTTT. Translating gives CASSSVAGGSTDTQYF.

CDR3 amino acids: CASSQASAPNTGELFF. CDR3 sequence (DNA): TGTGCCAGCAGCCAAGCCTCGGCCCCGAACACCGGGGAGCTGTTTTTT. V gene TRBV16 combines with J gene TRBJ2-2, with D unresolved. The germline gives CDR1 KGHSY, CDR2 FQNENV. This CDR3 comprises 16 residues. V gave up 2 bases and J gave up 0 bases, with 10 bases separating them.

The J gene is TRBJ1-2, the V gene TRBV5-1; D is possibly TRBD1 (5 bases). The CDR3 is 14 residues long. V was cut by 0 bases and J by 4 bases, with 10 bases left in between. Germline CDR1 reads SGHRS; CDR2 reads YFSETQ. CDR3 DNA sequence: TGCGCCAGCAGCTTGGATGGGGGAAGCTATGGCTACACCTTC. Protein product: CASSLDGGSYGYTF.

This chain connects TRBV9 to TRBJ2-3, with a tentative D call TRBD1 (6 bases). The CDR3 spans 15 residues. The V and J ends lost 0 bases and 4 bases respectively, with 12 bases between them. The germline CDR1 and CDR2 sequences are SGDLS and YYNGEE. The CDR3 DNA reads TGTGCCAGCAGCGTAGGGGGGCAGCACGCAGATACGCAGTATTTT. This sequence encodes CASSVGGQHADTQYF.

A few counts support this clone. The gene calls are TRBV30 and TRBJ1-6; perhaps TRBD1 as D (5 bases). Trimming pared 3 bases from V and 5 bases from J, leaving 14 bases between. The CDR3 has 15 residues. Germline V lookup: CDR1 GTSNPN, CDR2 SVGIG (reference sequence). For the CDR3, the DNA is TGTGCCTGGAGGATCCAGGGCGGTGATAATTCACCCCTCCACTTT. Protein product: CAWRIQGGDNSPLHF.

The rearrangement links TRBV5-6 to TRBJ1-2; D is unclear. The CDR3 consists of 15 residues. CDR1 and CDR2 (germline): SGHDT, YYEEEE. The V gene lost 2 bases and the J gene lost 4 bases, with 15 bases spanning the gap. The CDR3 bases are TGTGCCAGCAGCTTAGAGGTGGATTCTGTCTATGGCTACACCTTC. Translation: CASSLEVDSVYGYTF.

The rearrangement uses TRBV12-5 and TRBJ2-1, with D tentatively TRBD1 (6 bases). Germline CDR1 LGHNT, CDR2 FRNRAP. Deletions cut 6 bases from V and 2 bases from J, with 17 bases between. The CDR3 covers 16 residues. This CDR3 is CASGLTPRGPYNEQFF. DNA of the CDR3: TGTGCTAGTGGCCTAACCCCCAGGGGACCCTACAATGAGCAGTTCTTC.

The chain links TRBV5-1 to TRBJ1-1; possibly TRBD1 for D (5 bases). V shed 2 bases and J shed 2 bases, with 7 bases lying between them. Germline V gene sequence: CDR1 SGHRS, CDR2 YFSETQ. This CDR3 contains 13 residues. CDR3 sequence: CASSFRVNTEAFF. CDR3 bases: TGCGCCAGCAGCTTCAGGGTTAACACTGAAGCTTTCTTT.

The chain combines TRBV9 with TRBJ2-1; tentative D call: TRBD1 (6 bases). Germline CDR1 is SGDLS and CDR2 is YYNGEE. CDR3 length: 14 amino acids. V was trimmed by 4 bases and J by 6 bases, leaving 14 bases between them. This chain's CDR3 is CASSILDSGNEQFF. For the CDR3, the DNA is TGTGCCAGCAGCATCCTGGACAGCGGCAATGAGCAGTTCTTC.

This rearrangement joins TRBV13 to TRBJ1-6; TRBD1 aligns across 8 bases. Germline V gene data show CDR1 as PRHDT and CDR2 as FYEKMQ (reference sequence). The ends lost 5 bases at V and 7 bases at J; junction bases unmatched: 10. The CDR3 contains 16 residues. The CDR3 reads CASSPSGQGRNSPLHF. The CDR3 DNA reads as TGTGCCAGCAGCCCGAGTGGACAGGGACGGAATTCACCCCTCCACTTT.

This rearrangement joins TRBV28 to TRBJ1-2; TRBD1 matches at 11 bases. The trim removed 7 bases at V and 9 bases at J, leaving 10 bases unmatched. This CDR3 is 14 amino acids long. Germline V lookup: CDR1 MDHEN, CDR2 SYDVKM. This CDR3 is CASITGTGGLSYTF. For the CDR3, the DNA is TGTGCCAGCATAACGGGGACAGGGGGACTGAGCTACACCTTC.

V is TRBV6-6 and J is TRBJ1-3; 9 bases are a match to TRBD1. Per the germline V gene, CDR1 is MNHNY and CDR2 is SVGAGI (reference sequence). The CDR3 is made up of 16 amino acids. J was trimmed by 4 bases and V by 5 bases; bases with no gene match: 9. This chain's CDR3 is CASSPRTGAAGNTIYF. The CDR3, as DNA: TGTGCCAGCAGTCCCCGGACAGGGGCAGCAGGAAACACCATATATTTT.